This is a list of T cell receptor beta chains from one sample in a study of blood T cell repertoires in COVID-19. Sequencing used immunoSEQ multiplex PCR; TCRdb keeps in-frame clones, though not all of them. The data contain 200,000 to 250,000 clones, about 90% of them seen just once; the ten biggest clones take up 10% to 11%. Sequencing was performed on PBMCs or T cells enriched from blood (not recorded which). The receptors here all came from a man under 40 who had recovered from COVID-19. The CDR3 runs from the conserved cysteine through the conserved F or W. The D gene is left open where the match is weak. Clone size is not always given. Where it is, it says once, few, many or a class for expanded clones.

v_gene	d_gene	abundance	len	j_gene	CDR3aa	CDR3nt
TRBV19	.	.	13	TRBJ1-5	CASSMAEGQPQHF	TGTGCCAGTAGTATGGCAGAGGGCCAGCCCCAGCATTTT
TRBV6-6	TRBD1	.	14	TRBJ2-7	CASSYATGGYEQYF	TGTGCCAGCAGTTATGCGACAGGGGGCTACGAGCAGTACTTC
TRBV5-4	TRBD2	.	15	TRBJ2-1	CASSLSSGRENEQFF	TGTGCCAGCAGCCTATCTAGCGGGAGGGAGAATGAGCAGTTCTTC
TRBV3-1/TRBV3-2	.	.	17	TRBJ1-1	CASSQDLQASMNTEAFF	TGTGCCAGCAGCCAAGATCTCCAGGCCTCAATGAACACTGAAGCTTTCTTT
TRBV7-9	TRBD2	once	19	TRBJ2-2	CASSTNHPDRTSGAGELFF	TGTGCCAGCAGCACGAATCACCCGGACCGGACTAGCGGGGCCGGGGAGCTGTTTTTT
TRBV19	.	.	18	TRBJ2-6	CASSMGLLRSSGANVLTF	TGTGCCAGTAGTATGGGACTCCTCAGGAGCTCTGGGGCCAACGTCCTGACTTTC
TRBV19	.	once	15	TRBJ1-6	CASSIGVQGNSPLHF	TGTGCCAGTAGTATCGGAGTCCAGGGGAATTCACCCCTCCACTTT
TRBV18	.	.	13	TRBJ1-5	CASSSGQPEPQHF	TGTGCCAGCTCATCGGGACAACCCGAGCCCCAGCATTTT
TRBV5-1	TRBD1	.	15	TRBJ2-7	CASSLTQTGAYEQYF	TGCGCCAGCAGCTTGACCCAAACAGGGGCCTACGAGCAGTACTTC
TRBV24-1	TRBD1	once	16	TRBJ2-5	CATSDYGTGGQETQYF	TGTGCCACCAGTGACTATGGGACAGGGGGGCAAGAGACCCAGTACTTC
TRBV2	.	many	14	TRBJ1-2	CAREGREANYGYTF	TGTGCCAGGGAGGGACGTGAAGCTAACTATGGCTACACCTTC
TRBV30	.	.	13	TRBJ2-7	CAWSQGHSYEQYF	TGTGCCTGGAGTCAGGGCCACTCCTACGAGCAGTACTTC
TRBV5-8	.	.	13	TRBJ1-3	CASNTGPGNTIYF	TGTGCCAGCAACACAGGGCCCGGAAACACCATATATTTT
TRBV5-1	TRBD1	.	16	TRBJ2-1	CASSQGQGGSYNEQFF	TGCGCCAGCAGCCAGGGACAGGGTGGGTCCTACAATGAGCAGTTCTTC
TRBV30	.	.	11	TRBJ1-2	CAWSVGRLHTF	TGTGCCTGGAGTGTAGGCCGACTCCACACCTTC
TRBV6-4	.	.	14	TRBJ1-3	CASSERPGGNTIYF	TGTGCCAGCAGTGAACGACCAGGAGGAAACACCATATATTTT
TRBV5-1	TRBD1	.	17	TRBJ2-7	CASSSARFDRGSYEQYF	TGCGCCAGCAGCTCTGCCAGATTCGACAGGGGCTCCTACGAGCAGTACTTC
TRBV6-5	.	.	15	TRBJ2-6	CASSPRETGANVLTF	TGTGCCAGCAGTCCGCGGGAAACTGGGGCCAACGTCCTGACTTTC
TRBV19	TRBD2	.	16	TRBJ2-7	CASTLGTSGPSYEQYF	TGTGCCAGTACCCTAGGGACTAGCGGACCCTCCTACGAGCAGTACTTC
TRBV29-1	TRBD1	.	13	TRBJ1-2	CSVGTGTGSGYTF	TGCAGCGTGGGCACCGGGACAGGGAGTGGCTACACCTTC
TRBV6-5	TRBD2	.	14	TRBJ2-1	CASSGEGGVDEQFF	TGTGCCAGCAGCGGCGAGGGAGGGGTCGATGAGCAGTTCTTC
TRBV5-6	TRBD2	.	16	TRBJ2-7	CASSISSGRQPYEQYF	TGTGCCAGCAGCATATCTAGCGGGAGGCAACCCTACGAGCAGTACTTC
TRBV10-3	.	.	14	TRBJ2-7	CAIRDGGITYEQYF	TGTGCCATACGAGACGGAGGGATTACGTACGAGCAGTACTTC